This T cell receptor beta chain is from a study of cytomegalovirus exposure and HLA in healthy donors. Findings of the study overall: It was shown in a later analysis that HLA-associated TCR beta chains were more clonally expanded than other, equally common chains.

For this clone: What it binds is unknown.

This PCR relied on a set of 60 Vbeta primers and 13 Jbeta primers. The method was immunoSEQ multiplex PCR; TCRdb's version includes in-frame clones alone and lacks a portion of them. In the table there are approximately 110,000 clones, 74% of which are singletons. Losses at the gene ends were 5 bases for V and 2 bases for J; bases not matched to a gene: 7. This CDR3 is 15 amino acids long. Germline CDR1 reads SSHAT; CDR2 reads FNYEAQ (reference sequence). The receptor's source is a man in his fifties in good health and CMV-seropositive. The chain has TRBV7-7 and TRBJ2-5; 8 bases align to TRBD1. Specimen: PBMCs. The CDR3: CASSNGQGMQETQYF. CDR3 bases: TGTGCCAGCAGCAACGGACAGGGAATGCAAGAGACCCAGTACTTC.